This T cell receptor (beta chain) stems from a study of beta chain features in type 1 diabetes. Whole-study findings and limits: The study notes PCR might favor shorter templates equally in patients and controls.

With regard to this clone: The antigen is not known.

The CDR3 has 16 amino acids. Between the trimmed V and J ends, which lost 7 bases and 5 bases, there was a span of 25 bases. The germline V gene encodes CDR1 SQVTM and CDR2 ANQGSEA. What was sequenced were expressed TCRB transcripts, since all of the isolated RNA had been reverse transcribed. Sequencing used immunoSEQ multiplex PCR; TCRdb keeps in-frame clones, though not all of them. This table holds about 350,000 clones, 15% to 20% found once. V is TRBV29-1 and J is TRBJ2-3; weak D call: TRBD2 (6 bases). Sequenced: naive CD4+ T cells from blood. The source of this sequence is a woman aged 18-29 years in good health. The CDR3 nucleotides are TGCAGCGCCGACCCGGGACTGTCCACCCTAAGAGATACGCAGTATTTT. Translation: CSADPGLSTLRDTQYF.